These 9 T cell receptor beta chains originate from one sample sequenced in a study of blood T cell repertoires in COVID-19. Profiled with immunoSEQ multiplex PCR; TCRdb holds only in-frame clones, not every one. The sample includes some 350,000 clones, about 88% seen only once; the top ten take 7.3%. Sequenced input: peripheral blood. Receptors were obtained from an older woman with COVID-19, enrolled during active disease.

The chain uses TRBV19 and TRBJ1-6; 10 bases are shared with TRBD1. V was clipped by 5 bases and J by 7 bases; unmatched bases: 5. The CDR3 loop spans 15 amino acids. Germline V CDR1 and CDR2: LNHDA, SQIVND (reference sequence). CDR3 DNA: TGTGCCAGTAGTGATGACAGGGGGCTCAATTCACCCCTCCACTTT. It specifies CASSDDRGLNSPLHF.

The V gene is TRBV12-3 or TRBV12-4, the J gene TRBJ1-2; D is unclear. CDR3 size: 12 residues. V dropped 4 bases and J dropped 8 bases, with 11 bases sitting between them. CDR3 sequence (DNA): TGTGCCAGCAGTTCTACGGGTGGGGGCTACACCTTC. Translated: CASSSTGGGYTF.

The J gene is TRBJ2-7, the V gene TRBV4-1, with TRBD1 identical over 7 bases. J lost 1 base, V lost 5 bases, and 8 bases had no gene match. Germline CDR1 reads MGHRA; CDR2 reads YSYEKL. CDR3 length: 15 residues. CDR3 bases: TGCGCCAGCAGCACCCGGACAGGCCTTTCCTACGAGCAGTACTTC. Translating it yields CASSTRTGLSYEQYF.

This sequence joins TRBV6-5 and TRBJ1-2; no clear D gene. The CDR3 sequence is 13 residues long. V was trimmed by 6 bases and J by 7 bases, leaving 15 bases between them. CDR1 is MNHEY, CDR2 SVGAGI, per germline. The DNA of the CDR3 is TGTGCCAGCAGACTCGACCGGGAGGGTGGCTACACCTTC. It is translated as CASRLDREGGYTF.

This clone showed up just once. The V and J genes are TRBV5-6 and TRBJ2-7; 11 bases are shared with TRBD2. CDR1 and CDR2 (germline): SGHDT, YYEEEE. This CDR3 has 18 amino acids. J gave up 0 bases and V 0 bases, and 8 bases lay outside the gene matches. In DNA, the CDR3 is TGTGCCAGCAGCTTGGAAACTAGCGGGGGAATACTCTCCTACGAGCAGTACTTC. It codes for CASSLETSGGILSYEQYF.

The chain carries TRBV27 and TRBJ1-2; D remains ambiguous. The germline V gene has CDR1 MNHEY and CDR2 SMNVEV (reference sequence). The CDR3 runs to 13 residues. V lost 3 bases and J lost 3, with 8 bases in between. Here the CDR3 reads CASSFADYYGYTF. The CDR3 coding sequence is TGTGCCAGCAGTTTCGCAGATTACTATGGCTACACCTTC.

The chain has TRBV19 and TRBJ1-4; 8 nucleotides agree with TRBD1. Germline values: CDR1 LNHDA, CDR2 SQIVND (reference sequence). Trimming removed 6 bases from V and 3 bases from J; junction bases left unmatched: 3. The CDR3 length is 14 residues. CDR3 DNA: TGTGCCAGTAGCCAGGGGGCAGCTAATGAAAAACTGTTTTTT. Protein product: CASSQGAANEKLFF.

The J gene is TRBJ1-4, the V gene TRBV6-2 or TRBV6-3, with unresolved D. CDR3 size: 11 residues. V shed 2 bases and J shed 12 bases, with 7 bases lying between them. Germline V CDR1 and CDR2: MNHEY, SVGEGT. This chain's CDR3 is CASSYRSELFF. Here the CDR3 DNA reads TGTGCCAGCAGTTACCGGTCGGAACTGTTTTTT.

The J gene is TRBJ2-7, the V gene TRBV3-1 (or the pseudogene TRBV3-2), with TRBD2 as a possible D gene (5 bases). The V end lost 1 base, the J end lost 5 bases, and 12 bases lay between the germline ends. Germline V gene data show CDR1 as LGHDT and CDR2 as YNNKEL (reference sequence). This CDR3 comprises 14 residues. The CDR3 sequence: CASSQVPSRHEQYF. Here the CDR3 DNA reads TGTGCCAGCAGCCAAGTACCTAGCAGGCACGAGCAGTACTTC.